The 25 T cell receptor beta chains below were found in one sample sequenced in a study of OX40 agonist ivuxolimab in advanced cancers. The repertoire was sequenced with immunoSEQ multiplex PCR; TCRdb's copy has only in-frame clones and lacks some. The sample includes roughly 72,000 clones, approximately 84% of them seen just once. The material was CD4+ or CD8+ T cells sorted from blood, obtained in a trial of the OX40 agonist ivuxolimab. These receptors were taken from an adult with an advanced solid tumor such as melanoma, head and neck, liver or kidney cancer.

This chain uses TRBV5-4 with TRBJ2-4, with TRBD1 matching over 10 bases. This CDR3 contains 18 residues. Per the germline V gene, CDR1 is SGHNT and CDR2 is YYREEE (reference sequence). Losses at the gene ends were 0 bases for V and 3 bases for J; bases not matched to a gene: 9. Written as DNA, the CDR3 is TGTGCCAGCAGCTTGGGAAAGGGACAGGGGATCGGCAAAAACATTCAGTACTTC. Encoded protein: CASSLGKGQGIGKNIQYF.

The chain carries TRBV7-8 and TRBJ2-1; TRBD2 matches at 13 bases. Germline lookup yields CDR1 SGHVS and CDR2 FQNEAQ. With 4 bases clipped from V and 8 bases from J, the junction kept 8 bases outside the gene matches. CDR3 length: 16 residues. As DNA, the CDR3 is TGTGCCAGCAGCTCCACAAGACTAGCGGGAGGCCATGAGCAGTTCTTC. The encoded protein is CASSSTRLAGGHEQFF.

This clone has just a few counts. Other DNA sequences in the sample encode the same CDR3. The rearrangement uses TRBV6-4 and TRBJ1-1; unclear D gene. Trimming pared 3 bases from V and 1 base from J, leaving 6 bases between. The CDR3 consists of 13 residues. Germline V gene sequence: CDR1 MRHNA, CDR2 SNTAGT. The CDR3 DNA is TGTGCCAGCAGTGATTCCGGGAACACTGAAGCTTTCTTT. Residues: CASSDSGNTEAFF.

The rearrangement uses TRBV12-5 and TRBJ2-1, with D hard to call. The CDR3 runs 12 residues. V lost 1 base and J 9 bases, leaving 7 bases between the germline ends. Germline loops: CDR1 LGHNT, CDR2 FRNRAP. The DNA of the CDR3 is TGTGCTAGTGGTTTGGGGTTACGTGAGCAGTTCTTC. It specifies CASGLGLREQFF.

The chain links TRBV27 to TRBJ1-5; D not resolved. The length of the CDR3 is 15 residues. Germline assignment: CDR1 MNHEY and CDR2 SMNVEV (reference sequence). Deletions cut 5 bases from V and 4 bases from J, with 15 bases between. This CDR3 is CASSLTPGSNQPQHF. Here the CDR3 DNA reads TGTGCCAGCAGTCTAACACCGGGGTCAAATCAGCCCCAGCATTTT.

The chain combines TRBV4-2 with TRBJ1-5; 8 bases agree with TRBD1. Germline lookup yields CDR1 LGHNA and CDR2 YNFKEQ. V was pared by 0 bases and J by 3 bases, with 4 bases of the junction left unmatched. The CDR3 totals 16 residues. The CDR3 coding sequence is TGTGCCAGCAGCCAAGACCCGGGACAGGTCAATCAGCCCCAGCATTTT. Its protein product is CASSQDPGQVNQPQHF.

The chain links TRBV19 to TRBJ2-7; D uncertain. The CDR3 loop spans 13 amino acids. Germline V gives CDR1 LNHDA, CDR2 SQIVND (reference sequence). V lost 6 bases and J lost 1, with 10 bases in between. CDR3 sequence reads: CASSLSRSYEQYF. The CDR3 DNA is TGTGCCAGTAGCCTATCACGATCCTACGAGCAGTACTTC. The full variable domain, its missing parts supplied by reference TRBV19 and TRBJ2-7, is DGGITQSPKYLFRKEGQNVTLSCEQNLNHDAMYWYRQDPGQGLRLIYYSQIVNDFQKGDIAEGYSVSREKKESFPLTVTSAQKNPTAFYLCASSLSRSYEQYFGPGTRLTVT.

The chain joins TRBV6-1 to TRBJ2-5; 8 nucleotides line up with TRBD1. CDR1 is MNHNS and CDR2 is SASEGT in the germline V gene. With V trimmed by 4 bases and J by 5 bases, 12 bases remained unmatched. This CDR3 contains 16 residues. CDR3 region: CASSVWAGGLGETQYF. The CDR3 DNA is TGTGCCAGCAGTGTGTGGGCAGGGGGCTTGGGGGAGACCCAGTACTTC.

The chain is built from TRBV7-9 and TRBJ2-3; D is ambiguous. Trimming shortened V by 1 base and J by 2 bases, and 10 bases separated the two germline ends. CDR1 and CDR2 from the germline V gene are SEHNR and FQNEAQ (reference sequence). This CDR3 region has 15 residues. The CDR3 coding sequence is TGTGCCAGCAGCTTAGGGCAGATCAACACAGATACGCAGTATTTT. It is translated as CASSLGQINTDTQYF.

V and J are TRBV10-3 and TRBJ2-3, with TRBD2 matching over 7 bases. The V gene end was trimmed by 3 bases and the J gene end by 5 bases; junction bases not matched to a gene: 5. Germline assignment: CDR1 ENHRY and CDR2 SYGVKD. The CDR3 length is 14 residues. CDR3 in amino acids: CAISDSTGGDTQYF. The CDR3 coding sequence is TGTGCCATCAGTGACAGCACGGGAGGAGATACGCAGTATTTT.

The chain uses TRBV5-6 and TRBJ2-7; 7 positions agree with TRBD1. The CDR3 loop spans 15 amino acids. Germline-derived CDR1 and CDR2 are SGHDT and YYEEEE. V shed 3 bases, J shed 0 bases, and the junction held 6 bases outside the gene matches. CDR3 nucleotide sequence: TGTGCCAGCAGCTCGAAGACAGGGATCTCCTACGAGCAGTACTTC. Its translation: CASSSKTGISYEQYF.

V and J are TRBV4-2 and TRBJ2-2, with unresolved D. Trimming removed 2 bases from V and 5 bases from J, with 18 bases in between. Germline lookup yields CDR1 LGHNA and CDR2 YNFKEQ. CDR3 length equals 17 residues. The CDR3 sequence: CASSQHLGSLGTGELFF. CDR3 bases: TGTGCCAGCAGCCAACATCTGGGCTCCTTGGGGACCGGGGAGCTGTTTTTT.

The chain carries TRBV20-1 and TRBJ2-5; D is unclear. The J call may be wrong; the DNA end is better matched by TRBJ2-7. The CDR3 runs 9 residues. In germline, CDR1 is DFQATT, CDR2 SNEGSKA (reference sequence). The chain's CDR3 is CSARSEQYF. DNA for the CDR3: TGCAGTGCTAGGAGCGAGCAGTACTTC.

Turning to this clone: The junction differs from germline at one of its ends, possibly a read error. The V and J genes are TRBV7-3 and TRBJ1-2; D gene unclear. Germline assignment: CDR1 SGHTA and CDR2 FQGTGA. This CDR3 region has 13 residues. The DNA of the CDR3 is TGCGCCAGCAGCCAAGTGGACGGCGGTGGCTACACCTTC. Amino acids: CASSQVDGGGYTF.

The chain links TRBV6-1 to TRBJ2-7; D may match TRBD1 or TRBD2 (6 bases each). Germline V gives CDR1 MNHNS, CDR2 SASEGT. V was pared by 7 bases and J by 0 bases, with 16 bases between. This CDR3 region has 15 residues. CDR3 coding DNA: TGTGCCAGCACCGGGGGTAGGGGGAGCTCCTACGAGCAGTACTTC. Residues: CASTGGRGSSYEQYF.

The CDR3, as DNA: TGTGCCAGCAGTGAAGGGCAGGTACCAAATCAGCCCCAGCATTTT. Protein sequence: CASSEGQVPNQPQHF. The chain couples TRBV2 to TRBJ1-5; no reliable D call. Germline-derived CDR1 and CDR2 are SNHLY and FYNNEI. The CDR3 has 15 residues. V was cut by 1 base and J by 4 bases, with 11 bases left in between.

The chain has TRBV30 and TRBJ1-4; TRBD1 aligns across 7 bases. CDR1 is GTSNPN and CDR2 is SVGIG in the germline V gene (reference sequence). The CDR3 is made up of 17 amino acids. Losses at the gene ends were 0 bases for V and 7 bases for J; bases not matched to a gene: 14. The CDR3 is CAWSVRQGVGESEKLFF. CDR3 coding DNA: TGTGCCTGGAGTGTACGGCAGGGGGTGGGTGAGAGTGAAAAACTGTTTTTT.

V gene TRBV9 combines with J gene TRBJ2-2; 8 bases align to TRBD2. V trimming: 3 bases; J trimming: 7 bases; junction bases outside the gene matches: 8. This CDR3 has 15 amino acids. The V gene's germline CDR1 is SGDLS and CDR2 YYNGEE. The CDR3 loop is CASSEGGLGIGELFF. For the CDR3, the DNA is TGTGCCAGCAGCGAGGGGGGACTAGGAATCGGGGAGCTGTTTTTT.

This sequence joins TRBV7-8 and TRBJ1-5; D gene uncertain. V was trimmed by 3 bases and J by 6 bases, leaving 6 bases between them. Germline V lookup: CDR1 SGHVS, CDR2 FQNEAQ. The CDR3 runs to 12 residues. The CDR3, as DNA: TGTGCCAGCAGCTTTTTGGGTCAGCCCCAGCATTTT. This translates into CASSFLGQPQHF. Based on the CDR3 plus reference TRBV7-8 and TRBJ1-5, the full variable domain is GAGVSQSPRYKVAKRGQDVALRCDPISGHVSLFWYQQALGQGPEFLTYFQNEAQLDKSGLPSDRFFAERPEGSVSTLKIQRTQQEDSAVYLCASSFLGQPQHFGDGTRLSIL.

This sequence joins TRBV10-3 and TRBJ2-1, with TRBD2 as a possible D gene (6 bases). CDR1 is ENHRY, CDR2 SYGVKD, per germline. V lost 7 bases to trimming and J lost 3 bases, with 10 bases between them. The CDR3 length is 13 residues. The CDR3 DNA sequence: TGTGCCATCAAGGAGGGCAGCTACAATGAGCAGTTCTTC. Its translation: CAIKEGSYNEQFF.

The chain links TRBV19 to TRBJ2-1; 14 nucleotides agree with TRBD2. Germline V lookup: CDR1 LNHDA, CDR2 SQIVND (reference sequence). The CDR3 length is 15 residues. The ends lost 4 bases at V and 9 bases at J; junction bases unmatched: 5. CDR3 loop: CASSKGTSGSGEQFF. The DNA for the CDR3 is TGTGCCAGTAGTAAGGGGACTAGCGGGAGCGGTGAGCAGTTCTTC.

The chain joins TRBV28 to TRBJ2-6; TRBD1 aligns across 7 bases. V was pared by 5 bases and J by 2 bases, with 3 bases of the junction left unmatched. Germline V gives CDR1 MDHEN, CDR2 SYDVKM. CDR3 length equals 15 residues. The DNA of the CDR3 is TGTGCCAGCAGTACAGACAGGGCTGGGGCCAACGTCCTGACTTTC. It specifies CASSTDRAGANVLTF.

This CDR3 is CASREGGTRYEQYF. In DNA form, the CDR3 reads TGTGCCAGCAGGGAGGGGGGGACGCGCTACGAGCAGTACTTC. The chain joins TRBV2 to TRBJ2-7, with TRBD2 as a possible D gene (7 bases). The CDR3 totals 14 residues. From germline, CDR1 is SNHLY and CDR2 FYNNEI. V lost 6 bases, J lost 3 bases, and 15 bases lay in between. Full variable domain (missing parts from reference TRBV2 and TRBJ2-7): EPEVTQTPSHQVTQMGQEVILRCVPISNHLYFYWYRQILGQKVEFLVSFYNNEISEKSEIFDDQFSVERPDGSNFTLKIRSTKLEDSAMYFCASREGGTRYEQYFGPGTRLTVT.

Only a few counts were recorded for this clone. The same CDR3 arises from other DNA sequences in this sample as well. The rearrangement joins TRBV19 to TRBJ1-1; tentatively, D is TRBD1 (6 bases). V was clipped by 5 bases and J by 4 bases, with 11 bases between them. CDR1 and CDR2 (germline): LNHDA, SQIVND (reference sequence). This CDR3 region has 13 residues. The CDR3 DNA is TGTGCCAGTAGTTCTCAGGGGAGCACTGAAGCTTTCTTT. Its protein is CASSSQGSTEAFF.

Here the CDR3 reads CASSADSASEAFF. The CDR3 bases are TGTGCCAGCAGCGCGGACAGCGCAAGTGAAGCTTTCTTT. The chain couples TRBV5-6 to TRBJ1-1; D may be TRBD1 (6 bases). The CDR3 contains 13 residues. In germline, CDR1 is SGHDT, CDR2 YYEEEE. The ends were cut back, 4 bases at V and 7 bases at J, with 14 bases in the middle.